These 21 T cell receptor beta chains were sequenced from one sample in a study of T-cell reconstitution after alpha-beta-depleted transplantation in children. Preparation of the TCRbeta library was carried out with unique molecular identifiers. MiXCR, run by TCRdb on the PCR reads, gives a single entry per CDR3 protein. The repertoire holds about 610,000 distinct CDR3 sequences, with under 12% as singletons. The material was PBMCs from the stem cell graft donor, obtained from the stem cell graft. The receptors stem from a human donor who donated a stem cell graft to a child with acute myeloid leukemia.

This clonotype was recorded at least ten times. V and J are TRBV12-3 or TRBV12-4 and TRBJ2-6; no definite D call. V was pared by 3 bases and J by 3 bases, with 0 bases between. This CDR3 contains 12 residues. The CDR3 coding sequence is TGTGCCAGCAGTTTTGGGGCCAACGTCCTGACTTTC. Translated: CASSFGANVLTF.

This clonotype was recorded at least ten times. The CDR3 region has the DNA TGCAGTGCTAGAAAGCTTATGGCGGGCTTTATCTACGAGCAGTACTTC. Its protein is CSARKLMAGFIYEQYF. The J gene is TRBJ2-7, the V gene TRBV20-1, with TRBD2 as a possible D gene (5 bases). V shed 2 bases and J shed 3 bases, with 20 bases lying between them. In germline, CDR1 is DFQATT, CDR2 SNEGSKA (reference sequence). The CDR3 contains 16 residues.

The rearrangement links TRBV9 to TRBJ2-5; 9 bases agree with TRBD1. Trimming at V came to 3 bases and at J to 1 base, leaving 13 bases not matched to a gene. Per germline, CDR1 SGDLS and CDR2 YYNGEE. This CDR3 has 18 amino acids. CDR3 residues: CASSGRTGESRAQETQYF. DNA for the CDR3: TGTGCCAGCAGCGGCCGGACAGGGGAATCGAGGGCCCAAGAGACCCAGTACTTC.

This clonotype showed up just a few times. The rearrangement joins TRBV20-1 to TRBJ2-7; TRBD1 matches 8 bases. The CDR3 runs to 15 residues. Trimming removed 0 bases from V and 3 bases from J; junction bases left unmatched: 7. Germline CDR1 and CDR2: DFQATT and SNEGSKA (reference sequence). The CDR3, as DNA: TGCAGTGCTAGAGATTTTGCCGGACAGGGCTACGAGCAGTACTTC. Encoded protein: CSARDFAGQGYEQYF.

The chain uses TRBV6-5 and TRBJ2-2, with 11 bases aligning to TRBD2. V was pared by 2 bases and J by 6 bases, with 2 bases of the junction left unmatched. The length of the CDR3 is 15 residues. CDR1 MNHEY and CDR2 SVGAGI come from the germline V gene. CDR3 protein: CASSYRLAGSGELFF. CDR3 coding DNA: TGTGCCAGCAGTTACCGACTAGCGGGATCCGGGGAGCTGTTTTTT.

This clonotype occurred many times. The gene calls are TRBV28 and TRBJ1-5; 7 bases are a match to TRBD1. Germline CDR1 is MDHEN and CDR2 is SYDVKM. The CDR3 covers 15 residues. Trimming cost V 5 bases and J 3 bases; bases outside gene matches: 7. CDR3 coding DNA: TGTGCCAGCAGTCGAGACAGGGACCTCAATCAGCCCCAGCATTTT. It translates to CASSRDRDLNQPQHF.

This clonotype appeared many times. The rearrangement uses TRBV6-1 and TRBJ2-5; D is unresolved. V lost 6 bases and J lost 4, with 18 bases in between. In germline, CDR1 is MNHNS, CDR2 SASEGT. This CDR3 has 15 amino acids. CDR3 residues: CASSPTMGSAETQYF. The DNA of the CDR3 is TGTGCCAGCAGCCCTACGATGGGCTCCGCAGAGACCCAGTACTTC.

This rearrangement joins TRBV3-1 to TRBJ1-3; D is perhaps TRBD1 (5 bases). The germline V gene encodes CDR1 LGHDT and CDR2 YNNKEL (reference sequence). CDR3 length equals 18 residues. Trimming left V 1 base short and J 0 bases short, with 16 bases between. DNA of the CDR3: TGTGCCAGCAGCCAAGGGATCTCGACAGTTAGCTCTGGAAACACCATATATTTT. Translated: CASSQGISTVSSGNTIYF.

This clonotype has a handful of counts. V gene TRBV20-1 combines with J gene TRBJ1-1; D not certain. CDR1 DFQATT and CDR2 SNEGSKA come from the germline V gene (reference sequence). The CDR3 contains 14 residues. The germline V and J ends were trimmed by 6 bases and 5 bases, with 19 bases remaining between them. The CDR3 region has the DNA TGCAGTGCCACACATGGAAGCGGCGGGACTGAAGCTTTCTTT. As protein: CSATHGSGGTEAFF.

This clonotype was counted only a few times. V is TRBV6-5 and J is TRBJ1-5, with D tentatively TRBD1 (5 bases). Germline CDR1 reads MNHEY; CDR2 reads SVGAGI. Trimming took 7 bases from V and 7 from J, leaving 17 bases between them. The CDR3 has 14 residues. The CDR3 DNA follows: TGTGCCAGCACCACCGACAGTGGTCGACAGCCCCAGCATTTT. Translated: CASTTDSGRQPQHF.

This clonotype has just a few counts. The chain uses TRBV6-5 and TRBJ2-7; TRBD2 might be the D (6 bases). Germline values: CDR1 MNHEY, CDR2 SVGAGI. Trimming pared 2 bases from V and 4 bases from J, leaving 12 bases between. CDR3 size: 14 residues. The CDR3 loop is CASSYRGAVYEQYF. The CDR3, as DNA: TGTGCCAGCAGTTACCGCGGGGCCGTTTACGAGCAGTACTTC.

The rearrangement links TRBV2 to TRBJ2-5, with D possibly being TRBD1 or TRBD2 (6 bases each). The CDR3 spans 13 residues. Between the trimmed V and J ends, which lost 5 bases and 6 bases, there was a span of 13 bases. CDR1 and CDR2 (germline): SNHLY, FYNNEI. For the CDR3, the DNA is TGTGCCAGCAGTTTCAGGGGAGGCCAGACCCAGTACTTC. Translation gives CASSFRGGQTQYF.

In its sample, this clonotype was seen many times. The rearrangement links TRBV10-3 to TRBJ2-1, with 9 bases lining up with TRBD2. V gave up 8 bases and J gave up 8 bases; unmatched junction bases: 7. The CDR3 spans 13 residues. In germline, CDR1 is ENHRY, CDR2 SYGVKD. CDR3 region: CAILAGDSDEQFF. In DNA form, the CDR3 reads TGTGCCATCTTAGCGGGAGATTCGGATGAGCAGTTCTTC.

This clonotype was counted only a few times. As DNA, the CDR3 is TGCGCCAGCAGCCAAGACAGGTTTGGGAACACCGGGGAGCTGTTTTTT. Amino acid sequence: CASSQDRFGNTGELFF. The chain combines TRBV4-3 with TRBJ2-2, with D unresolved. V was shortened by 0 bases and J by 1 base, with 9 bases between the two germline ends. The CDR3 contains 16 residues. CDR1 is LGHNA, CDR2 YSLEER, per germline.

CDR3 sequence: CASSFPGSSYNEQFF. CDR3 in DNA: TGTGCCAGCAGCTTTCCGGGAAGCTCCTACAATGAGCAGTTCTTC. J is TRBJ2-1 and V is TRBV7-9, with D possibly being TRBD2 (5 bases). The CDR3 sequence is 15 residues long. Per the germline V gene, CDR1 is SEHNR and CDR2 is FQNEAQ (reference sequence). V lost 3 bases, J lost 0 bases, and 9 bases lay in between.

The genes are TRBV7-2 and TRBJ2-1; perhaps TRBD1 as D (5 bases). The germline V and J ends were trimmed by 2 bases and 12 bases, with 11 bases remaining between them. CDR3 size: 12 residues. In germline, CDR1 is SGHTA, CDR2 FQGNSA. The CDR3 spells CASSLLVQGQFF. The CDR3, as DNA: TGTGCCAGCAGCTTACTAGTTCAGGGGCAGTTCTTC.

In its sample, this clonotype was seen a few times. The rearrangement joins TRBV4-3 to TRBJ2-1; a possible D gene is TRBD2 (6 bases). The V gene lost 0 bases and the J gene lost 6 bases, with 18 bases spanning the gap. The length of the CDR3 is 17 residues. Germline values: CDR1 LGHNA, CDR2 YSLEER. Here the CDR3 reads CASSQDSPRTGVNEQFF. CDR3 in DNA: TGCGCCAGCAGCCAAGATTCCCCTCGGACGGGGGTCAATGAGCAGTTCTTC.

This clonotype was counted ten times or more. V usage is TRBV7-2 and J usage is TRBJ2-5, with 8 bases matching TRBD1. Trimming removed 4 bases from V and 6 bases from J; junction bases left unmatched: 7. The CDR3 extends over 14 amino acids. Looked up from germline, CDR1 is SGHTA and CDR2 is FQGNSA. The CDR3 sequence is CASSSGQVRQTQYF. CDR3 bases: TGTGCCAGCAGCTCGGGACAGGTCAGGCAGACCCAGTACTTC.

This clonotype has just a few counts. This chain links TRBV12-3 or TRBV12-4 with TRBJ2-7, with D possibly matching TRBD2 (7 bases). Trimming removed 9 bases from V and 10 bases from J, with 19 bases in between. This CDR3 spans 12 amino acids. CDR3 nucleotides: TGTGCCAGTACAAGGGGGGGTGGGGACCAGTACTTC. Protein sequence: CASTRGGGDQYF.

The table lists this clonotype with many counts. The chain employs TRBV7-2 and TRBJ2-1, with TRBD2 identical over 8 bases. There are 15 residues in the CDR3. The V and J ends lost 11 bases and 6 bases, in that order; junction bases with no gene match: 15. CDR1 is SGHTA and CDR2 is FQGNSA in the germline V gene. Here the CDR3 DNA reads TGTGCCGTCCCGCATCGGGAGGGCCGGGGCAATGAGCAGTTCTTC. Translating gives CAVPHREGRGNEQFF.

The rearrangement uses TRBV19 and TRBJ2-1, with 9 bases identical to TRBD1. The V segment lost 9 bases and the J segment 7 bases; nucleotides outside the gene matches: 10. Germline V lookup: CDR1 LNHDA, CDR2 SQIVND (reference sequence). The CDR3 contains 14 residues. Here the CDR3 DNA reads TGTGCCAGCGAACAGGGGACAGGGCATAATGAGCAGTTCTTC. As protein: CASEQGTGHNEQFF.